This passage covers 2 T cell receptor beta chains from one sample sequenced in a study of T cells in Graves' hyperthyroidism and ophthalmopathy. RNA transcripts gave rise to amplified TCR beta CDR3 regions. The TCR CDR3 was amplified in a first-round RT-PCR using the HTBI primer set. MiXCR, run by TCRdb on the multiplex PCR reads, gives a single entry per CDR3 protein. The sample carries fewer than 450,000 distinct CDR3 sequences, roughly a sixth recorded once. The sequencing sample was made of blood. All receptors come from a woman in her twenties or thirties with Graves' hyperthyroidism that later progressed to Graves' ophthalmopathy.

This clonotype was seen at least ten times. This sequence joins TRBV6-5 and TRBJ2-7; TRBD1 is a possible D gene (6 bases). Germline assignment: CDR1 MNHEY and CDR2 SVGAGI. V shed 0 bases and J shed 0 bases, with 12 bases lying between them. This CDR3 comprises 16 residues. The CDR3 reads CASSYSKTRGSYEQYF. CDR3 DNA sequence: TGTGCCAGCAGTTACTCGAAAACCAGGGGCTCCTACGAGCAGTACTTC.

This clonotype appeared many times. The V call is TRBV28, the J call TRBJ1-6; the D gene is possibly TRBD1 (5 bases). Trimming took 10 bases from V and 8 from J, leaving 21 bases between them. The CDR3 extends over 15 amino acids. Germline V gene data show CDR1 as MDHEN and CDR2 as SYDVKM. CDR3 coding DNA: TGTGCCACCACACTTGGGGGAATAGCGCATTCACCCCTCCACTTT. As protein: CATTLGGIAHSPLHF.